This TCR beta chain derives from a study of blood T cell repertoires in COVID-19 (dated by TCRdb to 2018 to 2021). Study-level background: Collaborator samples came from the United States, Italy and Spain and covered acute and convalescent phases of COVID-19. The material from the prospective study consisted of cDNA or gDNA derived from T cells, B-cell-depleted T cells, or PBMCs. Subjects who had been exposed to COVID-19, were actively infected with it, or had recovered from it provided the deeply sampled blood TCRbeta repertoires that made up the dataset. The repertoires were released in a freely available public database meant as a resource for research on the immune response to SARS-CoV-2. The samples were drawn from two sources: the first 160 participants of the ongoing ImmuneRACE study, and 1,200 or so subjects contributed by 6 global collaborators. Nearly every sample came with metadata listing a de-identified subject ID, COVID-19 status, age in years and sex. HLA class I and class II types, where available, came from metadata supplied by the sample provider rather than from assay-based typing.

Spanning cysteine to phenylalanine, the CDR3 consists of 12 amino acids. The CDR3 DNA has 36 bases and is translated from base 1. The CDR1 and CDR2 encoded by the germline V gene (reference sequence) are SEHNR and FQNEAQ. Trimming costs V 5 bases and J 8 bases, and their ends lie 12 bases apart. Study-wide conclusions, independent of this receptor: Clinical and demographic metadata were provided uncurated, with the amount varying by source and participant.

The immunoSEQ Assay, a bias-controlled multiplex PCR, was used to amplify TCRbeta CDR3 regions from genomic DNA. Turning to the authors' computational methods: Within the assay, amplification of reference gene primers was used to estimate how many nucleated cells each sample contained. To quantify the absolute abundance of each unique TCRbeta CDR3 rearrangement, sequence reads were collapsed and filtered. For each sample, productive Simpson clonality was calculated as the square root of Simpson's diversity index across productive rearrangements. As stored in TCRdb, this immuneACCESS dataset retains in-frame rearrangements with V and J assigned. A fraction of the clones does not appear; measured against another copy, unresolved V genes explain less than half of the discrepancy, and the remainder lacks a known reason. For V, J and clone size, that table is used; D and trimming come from the DNA. The sample records over 70,000 clones, approximately 91% of which are singletons. The ten largest clonotypes hold 2.5% to 3% of the sample.

As concerns this clone: The antigen it binds to is not known. Base qualities are not at hand, and no much larger clone is one base apart.

One collaborating source in Seattle enrolled patients during active infection and followed them longitudinally through the course of disease. Collaborating institutions collected whole blood in K2EDTA tubes following their own protocols. For TCRbeta analysis, collaborators shipped samples in one of three forms: frozen whole blood, isolated PBMCs, or DNA extracted from either of those sample types. The rearrangement joined TRBV7-9 to TRBJ1-2; perhaps TRBD1 is the D gene, with 6 bases matching. The sequenced sample was peripheral blood. The receptor was derived from a middle-aged man with COVID-19, enrolled during active disease. The DNA reads TGTGCCAGCAGCCCGGGAGGGGGAGGCTACACCTTC. This is translated as CASSPGGGGYTF.